The present entry profiles one T cell receptor (beta chain) with its context. Original handling: Amplification from reference gene primers served as the basis for estimated nucleated cell counts. Assay: immunoSEQ multiplex PCR; the TCRdb copy retains only in-frame clones and omits some. V and J calls and clone size are given by that table; D and trimming were obtained from the DNA. This repertoire shows 200,000 to 300,000 clones, 75% to 90% found once; its top ten account for 0.85% to 0.95%. The germline V gene has CDR1 MNHEY and CDR2 SVGAGI. The ends lost 4 bases at V and 7 bases at J; junction bases unmatched: 5. The CDR3 runs 13 residues. The data were obtained in a study of blood T cell repertoires in COVID-19.

The chain joins TRBV6-5 to TRBJ1-1, with TRBD1 matching 8 bases. This receptor was obtained from a man aged 50-60 years who had been exposed to COVID-19. What was sequenced was PBMCs or T cells enriched from blood (not recorded which). The CDR3 loop reads CASSWTGISEAFF. In DNA, the CDR3 is TGTGCCAGCAGTTGGACAGGGATCAGTGAAGCTTTCTTT.